Listed here are 19 T cell receptor beta chains from one sample, sequenced in a study of blood T cells in healthy people across ages (dated by TCRdb to about 2015). The library was generated by 5' RACE. The listed sequencing device is Illumina HiSeq 2500. A second PCR of roughly 7 to 11 cycles was performed with a sample-barcoded 5' primer and a J-beta primer mix. Using fastp at Q25 and MiXCR, TCRdb reprocessed the public reads and kept productive beta chains. Every entry covers one CDR3 protein and lists the most common genes and DNA from its rows. The sample table records about 1.4 million distinct CDR3 sequences; around 59% of these occur just once. About 6.3% of the sample is in the top ten clones. Source material: blood. The receptors derive from a young man in good health.

V usage is TRBV7-9 and J usage is TRBJ2-1; TRBD2 might be the D (5 bases). V dropped 5 bases and J dropped 9 bases, with 14 bases sitting between them. The CDR3 loop spans 13 amino acids. Germline CDR1 reads SEHNR; CDR2 reads FQNEAQ (reference sequence). In nucleotides, the CDR3 is TGTGCCAGCAGCCCCCCCTCGGGGTTTGAGCAGTTCTTC. Its translation is CASSPPSGFEQFF.

The V and J genes are TRBV12-3 or TRBV12-4 and TRBJ2-3; D gene unclear. The CDR3 is made up of 12 amino acids. The germline V and J ends were trimmed by 5 bases and 6 bases, with 9 bases remaining between them. As DNA, the CDR3 is TGTGCCAGCAGTCCACCCTGGGATACGCAGTATTTT. Its translation is CASSPPWDTQYF.

This clonotype was observed a handful of times. V is TRBV6-2 or TRBV6-3 and J is TRBJ2-3; TRBD1 is a possible D gene (5 bases). V was trimmed by 5 bases and J by 0 bases, leaving 12 bases between them. This CDR3 has 15 amino acids. Looked up from germline, CDR1 is MNHEY and CDR2 is SVGEGT. CDR3 bases: TGTGCCAGCAGTATACTAACAGGTAGCACAGATACGCAGTATTTT. It codes for CASSILTGSTDTQYF.

This chain links TRBV15 with TRBJ2-1; D unclear. Trimming cost V 7 bases and J 8 bases, with 18 bases left between them. Per the germline V gene, CDR1 is LNHNV and CDR2 is YYDKDF (reference sequence). The length of the CDR3 is 14 residues. The CDR3 sequence is CATMLGRISDEQFF. CDR3 DNA: TGTGCCACCATGCTGGGTCGGATTTCGGATGAGCAGTTCTTC.

The chain uses TRBV9 and TRBJ1-2, with D maybe TRBD1 (6 bases). The germline V and J ends were trimmed by 4 bases and 6 bases, with 10 bases remaining between them. The CDR3 extends over 12 amino acids. CDR1 and CDR2 from the germline V gene are SGDLS and YYNGEE. The CDR3 reads CASSQGRHGYTF. Written as DNA, the CDR3 is TGTGCCAGCAGCCAGGGGAGGCATGGCTACACCTTC.

This clonotype has just a few counts. This sequence joins TRBV7-8 and TRBJ2-7; a weak D match, TRBD1 (6 bases). This CDR3 is 15 amino acids long. Germline V gives CDR1 SGHVS, CDR2 FQNEAQ. V was clipped by 2 bases and J by 4 bases, with 15 bases between them. This chain's CDR3 is CASSLTGWTTYEQYF. DNA of the CDR3: TGTGCCAGCAGCTTAACAGGGTGGACAACTTACGAGCAGTACTTC.

The gene calls are TRBV5-6 and TRBJ2-7; tentative D call: TRBD2 (5 bases). The CDR3 spans 15 residues. Germline CDR1 SGHDT, CDR2 YYEEEE. The germline V and J ends were trimmed by 6 bases and 3 bases, with 19 bases remaining between them. The DNA of the CDR3 is TGTGCCAGCACCATTGCTAGCTCTGGCTACTACGAGCAGTACTTC. Residues: CASTIASSGYYEQYF.

This chain connects TRBV11-2 to TRBJ2-1; 10 bases agree with TRBD2. The CDR3 loop spans 16 amino acids. Germline V CDR1 and CDR2: SGHAT, FQNNGV. V was clipped by 4 bases and J by 4 bases; unmatched bases: 7. This CDR3 reads CASSSRGAGGYNEQFF. CDR3 sequence (DNA): TGTGCCAGCAGCTCCCGAGGAGCGGGAGGGTACAATGAGCAGTTCTTC.

In its sample, this clonotype was seen a few times. The rearrangement joins TRBV12-3 or TRBV12-4 to TRBJ2-1, with 8 bases that match TRBD2. The CDR3 extends over 15 amino acids. Trimming took 6 bases from V and 2 from J; bases not matched to a gene: 6. CDR3 bases: TGTGCCAGCAGCAGAGCGGGGGAGACCTACAATGAGCAGTTCTTC. Its protein is CASSRAGETYNEQFF.

Ten or more counts support this clonotype. V is TRBV7-2 and J is TRBJ2-5; perhaps TRBD1 as D (5 bases). V shed 2 bases and J shed 1 base, with 5 bases lying between them. The CDR3 loop spans 13 amino acids. Germline CDR1 and CDR2: SGHTA and FQGNSA. The CDR3 loop reads CASSLRGQETQYF. The CDR3 coding sequence is TGTGCCAGCAGCTTAAGGGGCCAAGAGACCCAGTACTTC. Looking up the rest from reference TRBV7-2 and TRBJ2-5 gives the full variable domain: GAGVSQSPSNKVTEKGKDVELRCDPISGHTALYWYRQSLGQGLEFLIYFQGNSAPDKSGLPSDRFSAERTGGSVSTLTIQRTQQEDSAVYLCASSLRGQETQYFGPGTRLLVL.

The rearrangement joins TRBV6-5 to TRBJ1-2; 9 nucleotides match TRBD1. V lost 2 bases to trimming and J lost 4 bases; unmatched junction nucleotides: 11. In germline, CDR1 is MNHEY, CDR2 SVGAGI. This CDR3 region has 17 residues. CDR3 in DNA: TGTGCCAGCAGTTACGCCCCTTGGGGGACAGGGCTCTATGGCTACACCTTC. It yields the protein CASSYAPWGTGLYGYTF.

This clonotype has only one observation. The rearrangement uses TRBV15 and TRBJ1-6; perhaps TRBD1 as D (6 bases). The CDR3 has 17 amino acids. Germline values: CDR1 LNHNV, CDR2 YYDKDF (reference sequence). Between the trimmed V and J ends, which lost 5 bases and 10 bases, there was a span of 24 bases. CDR3: CATSPRRSGASWSPLHF. CDR3 in DNA: TGTGCCACCAGCCCCAGGAGGTCGGGGGCGTCTTGGTCACCCCTCCACTTT.

The chain uses TRBV12-3 or TRBV12-4 and TRBJ1-1; 7 bases map to TRBD1. V lost 4 bases to trimming and J lost 4 bases; unmatched junction nucleotides: 6. This CDR3 spans 14 amino acids. The CDR3 DNA is TGTGCCAGCAGTTCCCAACAGGGGATCACTGAAGCTTTCTTT. As protein: CASSSQQGITEAFF.

This rearrangement joins TRBV2 to TRBJ1-1; 9 bases are shared with TRBD1. This CDR3 spans 14 amino acids. With V trimmed by 6 bases and J by 7 bases, 9 bases remained unmatched. The germline CDR1 and CDR2 sequences are SNHLY and FYNNEI. The CDR3 here is CASRRDRETNEAFF. The CDR3 nucleotides read TGTGCCAGCAGACGGGACAGGGAAACGAATGAAGCTTTCTTT.

This sequence joins TRBV20-1 and TRBJ2-3; either TRBD1 or TRBD2 may fit D (5 bases each). Trimming removed 0 bases from V and 4 bases from J, with 11 bases in between. The germline V gene has CDR1 DFQATT and CDR2 SNEGSKA (reference sequence). CDR3 length equals 14 residues. The CDR3, as DNA: TGCAGTGCTAGAGATCGGGGCTTGGCAGATACGCAGTATTTT. Its translation: CSARDRGLADTQYF.

The J gene is TRBJ2-4, the V gene TRBV5-6; a weak D match, TRBD1 (6 bases). The DNA end lines up better with TRBJ2-7; the J call may be wrong. Germline V gives CDR1 SGHDT, CDR2 YYEEEE. CDR3 length: 14 residues. The CDR3 DNA reads TGTGCCAGCAGGGCGCCAGGGGCCCTCTACGAGCAGTACTTC. Translating gives CASRAPGALYEQYF.

The rearrangement links TRBV30 to TRBJ1-2, with 8 bases fitting TRBD1. This CDR3 contains 12 residues. Germline V lookup: CDR1 GTSNPN, CDR2 SVGIG (reference sequence). Germline trimming cut 2 bases from V and 5 bases from J; bases unmatched to any gene: 1. CDR3 DNA sequence: TGTGCCTGGAGTACAGGGGGGTATGGCTACACCTTC. Its protein is CAWSTGGYGYTF.

The chain uses TRBV4-2 and TRBJ1-1, with D maybe TRBD1 (5 bases). CDR1 LGHNA and CDR2 YNFKEQ come from the germline V gene. CDR3 length: 13 amino acids. The V end was cut by 8 bases, the J end by 0 bases, with 10 bases between. The CDR3 region is CASSQELNTEAFF. The CDR3 DNA is TGTGCCAGCTCACAGGAACTGAACACTGAAGCTTTCTTT.

CDR3 DNA: TGCAGCGTTGAGAGGGCGAAGAACTACAATGAGCAGTACTTC. This sequence encodes CSVERAKNYNEQYF. This chain connects TRBV29-1 to TRBJ2-1; D is perhaps TRBD2 (5 bases). The DNA end favors TRBJ2-7, so the J call may be wrong. The CDR3 covers 14 residues. Germline CDR1 SQVTM, CDR2 ANQGSEA.